This T cell receptor (beta chain) stems from a study of Ad26.COV2.S vaccination and SARS-CoV-2 variants. Trimming removed 3 bases from V and 8 bases from J, with 10 bases in between. The CDR3 has 12 residues. Treatment specified: around 19 received Ad26.COV2.S at low or high dose, single or two shots; several received placebo; per-sample allocation not given. On day 63 after the first injection, vaccine and placebo recipients gave samples. There are a few counts of this clone. Here immunoSEQ multiplex PCR was the method, and the copy in TCRdb shows in-frame clones only, minus some. The sample lists 290,000 or so clones; around 87% were seen once.

The V and J genes are TRBV12-3 or TRBV12-4 and TRBJ1-2; D gene unclear. The clonotype originates from a person aged 18-60 years who received the Ad26.COV2.S COVID-19 vaccine or a placebo. This sample comprised peripheral blood, obtained in a trial of Ad26.COV2.S vaccine versus placebo. CDR3 DNA: TGTGCCAGCAGTTTTTGGGCAGAAGGCTACACCTTC. It specifies CASSFWAEGYTF.